This T cell receptor (beta chain) was recorded in a study of blood T cell repertoires in COVID-19. Some clones are missing from TCRdb's copy, which holds only in-frame ones; the method was immunoSEQ multiplex PCR. Among roughly 160,000 clones, 85% to 90% were seen once, and the ten largest hold 0.99%. Trimming shortened V by 4 bases and J by 2 bases, and 18 bases separated the two germline ends. Per germline, CDR1 SGDLS and CDR2 YYNGEE. This CDR3 region has 16 residues. The chain couples TRBV9 to TRBJ2-5; tentative D call: TRBD1 (6 bases). The receptor's source is a man aged 18 to 29 with acute or convalescent COVID-19. Sequenced sample: peripheral blood. The CDR3 nucleotides are TGTGCCAGCAGCCCAAGATGGGAAACAGGGCAAGAGACCCAGTACTTC. Protein: CASSPRWETGQETQYF.